This T cell receptor beta chain is from a study of blood T cell repertoires in COVID-19. On the study more broadly: Italy, Spain and the United States were the sources of the convalescent and acute COVID-19 samples.

Measured with immunoSEQ multiplex PCR; TCRdb has only the in-frame clones, and not every one. Of about 320,000 clones listed, under 90% are singletons. The V gene end was trimmed by 6 bases and the J gene end by 2 bases; junction bases not matched to a gene: 9. Per the germline V gene, CDR1 is MDHEN and CDR2 is SYDVKM. The CDR3 loop spans 15 amino acids. The V call is TRBV28, the J call TRBJ1-2, with TRBD1 matching 7 bases. The sample comprised PBMCs or T cells enriched from blood (not recorded which). The sequence was collected from a man between 60 and 75 years old who had recovered from COVID-19. CDR3 region: CASSTSTGMNYGYTF. CDR3 nucleotide sequence: TGTGCCAGCAGCACTTCGACAGGGATGAACTATGGCTACACCTTC.